The 23 T cell receptor beta chains presented below share a single source sample, sequenced in a study of cytotoxic CD8 clonotypes in ibrutinib-treated CLL. Only in-frame clones appear in the TCRdb table, and some are missing; sequencing was by immunoSEQ multiplex PCR. This sample has approximately 200,000 clones; over 55% occur once, and the top ten carry roughly an eighth. The specimen comprised PBMCs, sampled after 24 months of ibrutinib treatment. The receptors come from a human donor with chronic lymphocytic leukemia.

The chain employs TRBV28 and TRBJ2-2; the match to TRBD2 covers 7 bases. The CDR3 runs 14 residues. Losses at the gene ends were 4 bases for V and 3 bases for J; bases not matched to a gene: 2. Germline CDR1 reads MDHEN; CDR2 reads SYDVKM. The CDR3 protein is CASSSGGYTGELFF. The CDR3 bases are TGTGCCAGCAGTTCCGGGGGGTACACCGGGGAGCTGTTTTTT.

The gene calls are TRBV2 and TRBJ2-7; D possibly corresponds to TRBD2 (6 bases). CDR1 and CDR2 from the germline V gene are SNHLY and FYNNEI. This CDR3 is built from 13 residues. V was clipped by 6 bases and J by 1 base, with 10 bases between them. Here the CDR3 reads CASRPGDSYEQYF. CDR3 coding DNA: TGTGCCAGCAGACCGGGAGATTCCTACGAGCAGTACTTC.

The rearrangement uses TRBV7-8 and TRBJ1-5, with D possibly TRBD1 on 6 matching bases. V was pared by 2 bases and J by 2 bases, with 16 bases between. Germline CDR1 reads SGHVS; CDR2 reads FQNEAQ. This CDR3 spans 17 amino acids. CDR3 sequence: CASSLWPGAFRNQPQHF. The CDR3 region has the DNA TGTGCCAGCAGCTTATGGCCGGGGGCTTTTCGCAATCAGCCCCAGCATTTT.

The rearrangement links TRBV11-2 to TRBJ2-1; D uncertain. CDR3 length equals 11 residues. Trimming removed 5 bases from V and 2 bases from J, with 1 base in between. CDR1 SGHAT and CDR2 FQNNGV come from the germline V gene. The CDR3 loop reads CASSAYNEQFF. CDR3 bases: TGTGCCAGCAGCGCCTACAATGAGCAGTTCTTC.

There are a few counts of this clone. The chain carries TRBV5-1 and TRBJ1-5; TRBD1 matches at 8 bases. Germline assignment: CDR1 SGHRS and CDR2 YFSETQ. The CDR3 is 15 residues long. With V trimmed by 5 bases and J by 1 base, 5 bases remained unmatched. In DNA, the CDR3 is TGCGCCAGCAGACGCGGACAGGGCAGCAATCAGCCCCAGCATTTT. Translating it yields CASRRGQGSNQPQHF.

V usage is TRBV29-1 and J usage is TRBJ2-5; possible D gene TRBD2, 5 bases. CDR1 and CDR2 (germline): SQVTM, ANQGSEA. This CDR3 is 12 amino acids long. The V gene lost 7 bases and the J gene lost 4 bases, with 13 bases spanning the gap. The CDR3 DNA reads as TGCAGCGCGCGCCCGGCGGGAGAGACCCAGTACTTC. Translated, it gives CSARPAGETQYF.

V is TRBV9 and J is TRBJ2-1; D is ambiguous. V lost 4 bases to trimming and J lost 2 bases, with 1 base between them. From germline, CDR1 is SGDLS and CDR2 YYNGEE. This CDR3 is built from 11 residues. For the CDR3, the DNA is TGTGCCAGCAGCACCTACAATGAGCAGTTCTTC. Encoded protein: CASSTYNEQFF.

The rearrangement uses TRBV6-1 and TRBJ2-5; TRBD1 agrees at 9 bases. The CDR3 is 19 residues long. CDR1 and CDR2 from the germline V gene are MNHNS and SASEGT. With V trimmed by 3 bases and J by 4 bases, 18 bases remained unmatched. The CDR3 loop reads CASSDPGTGPRGYLETQYF. The CDR3 DNA is TGTGCCAGCAGTGACCCCGGGACAGGGCCACGGGGTTATCTAGAGACCCAGTACTTC.

The chain recombines TRBV5-1 with TRBJ2-1; D possibly matches TRBD1 or TRBD2 (5 bases each). This CDR3 region has 14 residues. CDR1 and CDR2 (germline): SGHRS, YFSETQ. V lost 0 bases to trimming and J lost 4 bases, with 8 bases between them. The CDR3 protein is CASSLEGRYNEQFF. CDR3 DNA sequence: TGCGCCAGCAGCTTGGAGGGACGGTACAATGAGCAGTTCTTC.

This clone came up a few times. The chain uses TRBV27 and TRBJ2-1; D is undetermined. Deletions cut 0 bases from V and 7 bases from J, with 13 bases between. Germline loops: CDR1 MNHEY, CDR2 SMNVEV (reference sequence). This CDR3 has 15 amino acids. The CDR3 nucleotides read TGTGCCAGCAGTTTATCCCGGGCCCCTGGTAATGAGCAGTTCTTC. It yields the protein CASSLSRAPGNEQFF.

This clone was seen more than once but under ten times. The chain joins TRBV20-1 to TRBJ2-3; D assignment may be TRBD1 or TRBD2 (5 bases each). The CDR3 covers 11 residues. The ends were cut back, 7 bases at V and 5 bases at J, with 10 bases in the middle. CDR1 is DFQATT, CDR2 SNEGSKA, per germline (reference sequence). CDR3 sequence (DNA): TGCAGTGTCCGGGGCCGAGATACGCAGTATTTT. This codes for CSVRGRDTQYF.

The chain combines TRBV6-6 with TRBJ2-7; possibly TRBD1 for D (6 bases). Germline V gene sequence: CDR1 MNHNY, CDR2 SVGAGI (reference sequence). This CDR3 has 15 residues. Trimming removed 0 bases at V and 3 bases at J, with 12 bases between. CDR3 in amino acids: CASSYSADRIYEQYF. The CDR3 coding sequence is TGTGCCAGCAGTTACTCAGCGGACAGAATCTACGAGCAGTACTTC.

The table lists this clone with a few counts. V gene TRBV18 combines with J gene TRBJ1-5; D unclear. The CDR3 has 15 amino acids. V was cut by 4 bases and J by 0 bases, with 10 bases left in between. CDR1 is KGHSH and CDR2 is LQKENI in the germline V gene. The CDR3 sequence: CASSHTALSNQPQHF. The CDR3 nucleotides read TGTGCCAGCTCACACACGGCCCTTAGCAATCAGCCCCAGCATTTT.

This clone was detected only a few times. The CDR3 DNA follows: TGCGCCAGCAGCCAGCTGGGACAGGGGACTGAAAAACTGTTTTTT. Its translation is CASSQLGQGTEKLFF. This chain joins TRBV4-1 and TRBJ1-4; TRBD1 agrees at 10 bases. The CDR3 extends over 15 amino acids. Germline V gene data show CDR1 as MGHRA and CDR2 as YSYEKL. The V and J ends lost 3 bases and 7 bases, in that order; junction bases with no gene match: 5.

This clone came up once. This rearrangement joins TRBV7-9 to TRBJ2-1; 9 nucleotides line up with TRBD2. The CDR3 spans 16 residues. V lost 2 bases and J lost 3; bases outside the gene matches: 5. CDR1 and CDR2 from the germline V gene are SEHNR and FQNEAQ (reference sequence). The chain's CDR3 is CASSLRRGGYYNEQFF. Here the CDR3 DNA reads TGTGCCAGCAGCTTAAGGCGGGGGGGATACTACAATGAGCAGTTCTTC. Filled out from reference TRBV7-9 and TRBJ2-1, the complete variable domain reads DTGVSQNPRHKITKRGQNVTFRCDPISEHNRLYWYRQTLGQGPEFLTYFQNEAQLEKSRLLSDRFSAERPKGSFSTLEIQRTEQGDSAMYLCASSLRRGGYYNEQFFGPGTRLTVL.

This chain links TRBV4-1 with TRBJ1-1; TRBD1 is a possible D gene (6 bases). V was cut by 7 bases and J by 1 base, with 13 bases left in between. Germline loops: CDR1 MGHRA, CDR2 YSYEKL. The CDR3 extends over 14 amino acids. The CDR3 region has the DNA TGCGCCAGCACCCAGGGACACCAGAACACTGAAGCTTTCTTT. Amino acids: CASTQGHQNTEAFF.

The V gene is TRBV10-3, the J gene TRBJ2-1, with 14 positions matching TRBD2. The CDR3 totals 15 residues. The V gene end was trimmed by 6 bases and the J gene end by 8 bases; junction bases not matched to a gene: 6. The germline CDR1 and CDR2 sequences are ENHRY and SYGVKD. The CDR3 loop reads CAIRGTSGSGDEQFF. The CDR3, as DNA: TGTGCCATCAGGGGGACTAGCGGGAGTGGAGATGAGCAGTTCTTC.

The J gene is TRBJ2-1, the V gene TRBV7-9; 8 positions match TRBD2. The CDR3 sequence is 13 residues long. CDR1 is SEHNR and CDR2 is FQNEAQ in the germline V gene (reference sequence). J was trimmed by 8 bases and V by 8 bases; bases with no gene match: 8. CDR3 amino acids: CASVGRAIYEQFF. The CDR3 coding sequence is TGTGCCAGCGTCGGGAGGGCCATCTATGAGCAGTTCTTC.

This clone was seen a single time. V and J are TRBV11-3 and TRBJ2-3; 8 nucleotides match TRBD1. V was clipped by 4 bases and J by 1 base; unmatched bases: 7. CDR3 size: 16 residues. The V gene's germline CDR1 is SGHNT and CDR2 YENEEA. In DNA form, the CDR3 reads TGTGCCAGCAGCTCGACAGGGGCCAAGGGCACAGATACGCAGTATTTT. Translating it yields CASSSTGAKGTDTQYF.

Written as DNA, the CDR3 is TGCGCCAGCAGCATCGGGACAGGGTTTAGTCAGCCCCAGCATTTT. This codes for CASSIGTGFSQPQHF. This chain uses TRBV5-1 with TRBJ1-5; 9 nucleotides align to TRBD1. With V trimmed by 4 bases and J by 6 bases, 8 bases remained unmatched. From germline, CDR1 is SGHRS and CDR2 YFSETQ. The length of the CDR3 is 15 residues.

The rearrangement uses TRBV5-6 and TRBJ2-2; TRBD2 matches 11 bases. The CDR3 totals 15 residues. From germline, CDR1 is SGHDT and CDR2 YYEEEE. V shed 4 bases, J shed 3 bases, and the junction held 2 bases outside the gene matches. The CDR3 DNA follows: TGTGCCAGCAGCCTGACTAGCGGGGACACCGGGGAGCTGTTTTTT. Translation: CASSLTSGDTGELFF.

This clone has more than one count but fewer than ten. This rearrangement joins TRBV10-3 to TRBJ2-1; the D is unclear. With 0 bases removed from V and 0 bases from J, the gap between germline ends came to 6 bases. The CDR3 has 15 residues. CDR1 and CDR2 from the germline V gene are ENHRY and SYGVKD. The DNA of the CDR3 is TGTGCCATCAGTGAGTCGGCATACTCCTACAATGAGCAGTTCTTC. It is translated as CAISESAYSYNEQFF.

The genes are TRBV19 and TRBJ2-1; TRBD1 matches 7 bases. The CDR3 is 14 amino acids. V trimming: 5 bases; J trimming: 4 bases; junction bases outside the gene matches: 5. Germline V gives CDR1 LNHDA, CDR2 SQIVND (reference sequence). The CDR3 loop reads CASSPWDRYNEQFF. DNA for the CDR3: TGTGCCAGTAGTCCCTGGGACAGATACAATGAGCAGTTCTTC.